The 14 T cell receptor beta chains below were found in one sample sequenced in a study of blood T cell repertoires in COVID-19 (dated by TCRdb to the early 2020s). The library was made by the immunoSEQ multiplex PCR assay. The source is immuneACCESS, and TCRdb retained only in-frame sequences with V and J called. Part of the clones is not carried over; for the studies checked, unresolved V genes explain less than half of this, and the remainder is unexplained. Counted in this sample were around 96,000 clones; over 90% of them appeared once. The ten largest make up about 4.7% of the sample. The sample was peripheral blood. Every receptor here comes from a human donor with active COVID-19. The donor label of this sample is uncertain.

J is TRBJ2-7 and V is TRBV5-1; D gene ambiguous. The CDR3 totals 13 residues. The V and J ends lost 1 base and 3 bases respectively, with 8 bases between them. Looked up from germline, CDR1 is SGHRS and CDR2 is YFSETQ. The CDR3 sequence: CASSLSQYYEQYF. The CDR3 DNA reads TGCGCCAGCAGCTTGTCTCAGTACTACGAGCAGTACTTC.

The chain recombines TRBV21-1 with TRBJ2-1; TRBD1 is taken as the D call from the table, unchecked against the DNA. TRBV21-1 is termed a pseudogene. This CDR3 is 15 amino acids long. The DNA of the CDR3 is TGTGCCAGCAGCACTTTGGGGGCCGTTTGGGATGAGCAGTTCTTC. Translated: CASSTLGAVWDEQFF.

This clone was picked up one time. This CDR3 reads CASTWWPSTDTQYF. CDR3 DNA: TGTGCCAGCACCTGGTGGCCTAGCACAGATACGCAGTATTTT. V gene TRBV5-4 combines with J gene TRBJ2-3, with D uncertain. CDR1 and CDR2 from the germline V gene are SGHNT and YYREEE (reference sequence). The CDR3 has 14 residues. Deletions cut 6 bases from V and 0 bases from J, with 11 bases between.

The CDR3 reads CASTRQASYEQYF. DNA for the CDR3: TGCGCCAGCACCCGACAGGCCTCCTACGAGCAGTACTTC. The V gene is TRBV23-1, the J gene TRBJ2-7, with D possibly matching TRBD1 (6 bases). TRBV23-1 is given ORF status, its function remaining uncertain. The CDR3 totals 13 residues. V was shortened by 7 bases and J by 0 bases, with 10 bases between the two germline ends.

This chain connects TRBV27 to TRBJ2-7; TRBD2 matches 7 bases. V lost 3 bases, J lost 6 bases, and 8 bases stayed unmatched. The CDR3 consists of 14 residues. The germline gives CDR1 MNHEY, CDR2 SMNVEV (reference sequence). The CDR3 DNA follows: TGTGCCAGCAGTTTTGGGGGAGGGGTTATCGAGCAGTACTTC. Translated: CASSFGGGVIEQYF.

The chain uses TRBV6-5 and TRBJ1-2, with 8 nucleotides matching TRBD1. CDR3 size: 15 residues. Looked up from germline, CDR1 is MNHEY and CDR2 is SVGAGI. J lost 4 bases, V lost 7 bases, and 11 bases had no gene match. CDR3 residues: CASTGEDREIYGYTF. The CDR3 DNA follows: TGTGCCAGCACGGGGGAGGACAGGGAGATCTATGGCTACACCTTC.

The chain is built from TRBV27 and TRBJ1-2; 7 nucleotides agree with TRBD1. V lost 4 bases, J lost 10 bases, and 6 bases stayed unmatched. Germline CDR1 and CDR2: MNHEY and SMNVEV (reference sequence). CDR3 length: 12 residues. CDR3: CASSSVDRDYTF. The CDR3 DNA is TGTGCCAGCAGTTCCGTTGACAGGGACTACACCTTC.

The rearrangement links TRBV6-5 to TRBJ2-3; 8 bases map to TRBD1. CDR1 MNHEY and CDR2 SVGAGI come from the germline V gene. Trimming took 9 bases from V and 5 from J; bases not matched to a gene: 7. The length of the CDR3 is 13 residues. CDR3 bases: TGTGCCAGTTGGACAGGGCAGGAAGATACGCAGTATTTT. This gives the protein CASWTGQEDTQYF.

This clone has more than one count but fewer than ten. The rearrangement uses TRBV21-1 and TRBJ2-2; the table calls TRBD2, which could not be checked here. TRBV21-1 represents a pseudogene. The CDR3 spans 19 residues. The CDR3 region is CASSERRLAGGSYTGELFF. The DNA for the CDR3 is TGTGCCAGCAGCGAACGGAGGCTAGCGGGAGGATCTTACACCGGGGAGCTGTTTTTT.

The gene calls are TRBV3-1 (or the pseudogene TRBV3-2) and TRBJ2-2, with 8 bases that match TRBD2. This CDR3 contains 19 residues. Trimming removed 4 bases from V and 3 bases from J; junction bases left unmatched: 16. Germline V gene lookup returns CDR1 LGHDT and CDR2 YNNKEL (reference sequence). The CDR3 DNA sequence: TGTGCCAGCAGCCCCTCCCTGACTCTGCGGGGGGCCGACACCGGGGAGCTGTTTTTT. Protein sequence: CASSPSLTLRGADTGELFF.

This clone has a single count. The chain has TRBV6-1 and TRBJ2-7; maybe TRBD2 (7 bases). The V and J ends lost 4 bases and 6 bases respectively, with 22 bases between them. The CDR3 runs to 16 residues. The germline CDR1 and CDR2 sequences are MNHNS and SASEGT. The CDR3 loop is CASSAPPGGGGFEQYF. The CDR3 coding sequence is TGTGCCAGCAGTGCCCCCCCGGGGGGCGGAGGATTCGAGCAGTACTTC.

The chain carries TRBV12-2 and TRBJ1-4; the table assigns TRBD1, which was not confirmed against the DNA. TRBV12-2 is a pseudogene segment. The CDR3 runs to 18 residues. The CDR3 DNA is TGTGCAAGTCGCTTAGTACGGACCCGGGACAGGGCCCATGAAAAACTGTTTTTT. Its translation is CASRLVRTRDRAHEKLFF.

V and J are TRBV18 and TRBJ1-5; D perhaps matches TRBD1 (6 bases). V was clipped by 6 bases and J by 1 base, with 16 bases between them. This CDR3 spans 16 amino acids. From germline, CDR1 is KGHSH and CDR2 LQKENI. CDR3: CASSSRTQGSNQPQHF. The CDR3 nucleotides read TGTGCCAGCTCTTCTCGTACCCAGGGGAGCAATCAGCCCCAGCATTTT. Filled out from reference TRBV18 and TRBJ1-5, the complete variable domain reads NAGVMQNPRHLVRRRGQEARLRCSPMKGHSHVYWYRQLPEEGLKFMVYLQKENIIDESGMPKERFSAEFPKEGPSILRIQQVVRGDSAAYFCASSSRTQGSNQPQHFGDGTRLSIL.

The rearrangement links TRBV10-1 to TRBJ2-2, with 7 positions matching TRBD2. This CDR3 is 14 amino acids long. Trimming at V came to 5 bases and at J to 6 bases, leaving 6 bases not matched to a gene. Looked up from germline, CDR1 is WNHNN and CDR2 is SYGVQD (reference sequence). The CDR3 here is CASSSTTSSGELFF. The CDR3 DNA follows: TGCGCCAGCAGTTCGACGACTAGCTCCGGGGAGCTGTTTTTT.